The entry below gives a single T cell receptor beta chain sequence along with its context. This clone was seen once. Its antigen is currently not known. No much larger clonotype is one base removed from it; base qualities were not supplied. This sample stems from a study of technical replicates of blood from several donors (dated by TCRdb to the late 2010s). Libraries were prepared through the immunoSEQ multiplex PCR assay. The source is immuneACCESS, and TCRdb retained only in-frame sequences with V and J called. Part of the clones is not carried over; for the studies checked, unresolved V genes explain less than half of this, and the remainder is unexplained. This sample holds approximately 82,000 clones; approximately 96% were observed only once. The ten largest clones add up to 0.37% of the sample. Trimming accounts for 3 bases at V and 6 bases at J, while the number of junction bases matched to no gene is 6. CDR1 is given as LNHDA and CDR2 as SQIVND, both from the germline V gene (reference sequence). The CDR3, cysteine through phenylalanine, is 15 amino acids long. Only CDR3 DNA remains: 45 bases, in frame from the first base.

The chain links TRBV19 with TRBJ2-4; 9 middle bases align to TRBD1. Material: T cells isolated from PBMCs. The receptor was isolated from a human donor in good health. The encoded CDR3 is CASSITGTGINIQYF. At the DNA level, the sequence is TGTGCCAGTAGTATCACCGGGACAGGGATAAACATTCAGTACTTC.